This T cell receptor beta chain was profiled in a study of STAT5B mutations in CD4+ large granular lymphocyte leukemia. Study-wide results and caveats: Around 25% of private leukemic clonotypes occurred rarely in other patients' non-leukemic repertoires. TRBV06-family usage was enriched in top patient clones (8/27) versus controls (2/35). CD4-sorted patient repertoires seemed more clonal than healthy CD4+ repertoires.

This clone was counted a single time. Its antigen remains unidentified. Authors' processing steps: The detection floor for productive clonotype frequency was 2.59 x 10-5. The data were produced by immunoSEQ multiplex PCR, yet TCRdb's version contains in-frame clones alone and is incomplete. V and J calls and clone size follow that table, whereas D and trimming were derived from the DNA. The sample yields about 23,000 clones, roughly three quarters seen once. CDR3 length: 15 residues. The V gene lost 3 bases and the J gene lost 2 bases, with 11 bases spanning the gap. The germline gives CDR1 SGHKS, CDR2 YYEKEE (reference sequence).

The TCR was taken from a human donor in good health. Sequencing was carried out using CD4+ T cells from blood buffy coats. The V call is TRBV5-5, the J call TRBJ2-2; D is perhaps TRBD2 (6 bases). CDR3 in DNA: TGTGCCAGCAGCTGGGAGGCGGGAAACACCGGGGAGCTGTTTTTT. Protein: CASSWEAGNTGELFF.